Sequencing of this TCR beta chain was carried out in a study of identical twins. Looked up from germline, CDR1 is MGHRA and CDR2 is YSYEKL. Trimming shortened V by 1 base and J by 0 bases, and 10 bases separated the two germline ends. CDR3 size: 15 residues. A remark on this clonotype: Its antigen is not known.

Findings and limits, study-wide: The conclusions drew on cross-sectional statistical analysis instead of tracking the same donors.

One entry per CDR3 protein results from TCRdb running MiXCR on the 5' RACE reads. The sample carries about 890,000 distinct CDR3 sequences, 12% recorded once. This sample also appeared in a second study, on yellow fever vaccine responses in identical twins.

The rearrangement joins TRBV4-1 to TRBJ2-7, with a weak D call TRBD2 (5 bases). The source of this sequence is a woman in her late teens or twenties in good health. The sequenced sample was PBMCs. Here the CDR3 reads CASSQVSGASYEQYF. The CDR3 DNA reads TGCGCCAGCAGCCAAGTGAGCGGAGCCTCCTACGAGCAGTACTTC.